This T cell receptor beta chain was recovered during a study of Graves' ophthalmopathy and Graves' hyperthyroidism. This clonotype has a count of ten or more. Its specificity is not known. Amplification of TCR beta CDR3 regions used RNA transcripts. HTBI primers served in a first-round RT-PCR, which a second-round multiplex PCR followed. Via MiXCR, TCRdb re-called the multiplex PCR reads, giving one row per CDR3 protein. This table has 52,000 or so distinct CDR3 sequences, approximately 50% appearing once. The CDR3 extends over 11 amino acids. Germline CDR1 and CDR2: SGHRS and YFSETQ. V lost 0 bases and J 4 bases, leaving 2 bases between the germline ends. Moderate-to-severe activity, CAS at least 3, NOSPECS at least 4 and duration under 3 months characterized donors with ophthalmopathy. Diagnosis relied on clinical symptoms, serum thyroxine, TRAb, thyroid ultrasound and orbital computed tomography.

Study findings and constraints: Most expanded clonotypes from thyroid (those above 0.001 frequency) were also found in blood. It was with 65% to 71% sensitivity and about 72% specificity that the model predicted ophthalmopathy progression.

This clonotype was sampled from an adult woman with Graves' ophthalmopathy. The chain uses TRBV5-1 and TRBJ2-7; D is uncertain. Sequencing was performed on peripheral blood. CDR3 amino acids: CASSLEYEQYF. In DNA form, the CDR3 reads TGCGCCAGCAGCTTGGAATACGAGCAGTACTTC.